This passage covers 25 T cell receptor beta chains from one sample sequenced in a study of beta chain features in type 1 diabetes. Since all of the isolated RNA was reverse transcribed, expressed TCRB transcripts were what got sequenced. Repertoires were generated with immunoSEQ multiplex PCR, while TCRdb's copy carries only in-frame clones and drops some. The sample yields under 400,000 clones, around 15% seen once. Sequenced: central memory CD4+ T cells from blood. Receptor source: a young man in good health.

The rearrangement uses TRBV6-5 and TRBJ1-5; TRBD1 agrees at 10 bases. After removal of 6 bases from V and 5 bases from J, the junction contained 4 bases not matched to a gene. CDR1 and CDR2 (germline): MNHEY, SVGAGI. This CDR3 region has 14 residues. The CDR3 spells CASRPGQGHQPQHF. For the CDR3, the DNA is TGTGCCAGCAGGCCGGGACAGGGGCATCAGCCCCAGCATTTT.

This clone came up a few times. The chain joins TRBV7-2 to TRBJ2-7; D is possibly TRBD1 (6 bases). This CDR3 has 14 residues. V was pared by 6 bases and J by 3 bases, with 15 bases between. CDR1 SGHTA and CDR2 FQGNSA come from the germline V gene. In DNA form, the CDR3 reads TGTGCCAGCAGTTCTACCGTGGACAGCTACGAGCAGTACTTC. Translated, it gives CASSSTVDSYEQYF.

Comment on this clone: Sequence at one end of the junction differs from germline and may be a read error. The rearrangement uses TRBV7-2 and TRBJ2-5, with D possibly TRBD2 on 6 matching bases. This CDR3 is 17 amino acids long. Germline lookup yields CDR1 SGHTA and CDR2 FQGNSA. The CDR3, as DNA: TGCGCCAGCAGCCAAGAGGGGTACGGGAGTAATCAAGAGACCCAGTACTTC. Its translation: CASSQEGYGSNQETQYF.

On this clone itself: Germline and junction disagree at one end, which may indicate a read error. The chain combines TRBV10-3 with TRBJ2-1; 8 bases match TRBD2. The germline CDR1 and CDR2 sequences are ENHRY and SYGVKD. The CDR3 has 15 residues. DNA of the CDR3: TGTGCCAGCAGTTGTATAGCGGGACCCTACAATGAGCAGTTCTTC. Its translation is CASSCIAGPYNEQFF.

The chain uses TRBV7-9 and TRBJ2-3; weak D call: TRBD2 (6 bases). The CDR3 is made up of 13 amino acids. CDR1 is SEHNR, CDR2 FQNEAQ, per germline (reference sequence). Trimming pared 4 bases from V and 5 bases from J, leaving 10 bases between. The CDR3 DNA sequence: TGTGCCAGCAGCTGGACGGAGGGAGATACGCAGTATTTT. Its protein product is CASSWTEGDTQYF.

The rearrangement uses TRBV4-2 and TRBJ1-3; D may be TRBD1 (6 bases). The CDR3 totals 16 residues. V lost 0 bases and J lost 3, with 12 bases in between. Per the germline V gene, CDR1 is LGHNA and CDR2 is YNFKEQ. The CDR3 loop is CASSQETGPGGNTIYF. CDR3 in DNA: TGTGCCAGCAGCCAAGAAACAGGGCCTGGTGGAAACACCATATATTTT.

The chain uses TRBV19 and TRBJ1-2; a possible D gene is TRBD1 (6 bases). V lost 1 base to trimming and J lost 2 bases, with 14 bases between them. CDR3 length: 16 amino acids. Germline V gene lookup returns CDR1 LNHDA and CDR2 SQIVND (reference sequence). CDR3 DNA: TGTGCCAGTAGTATAGCCCCGGGACACGCCAACTATGGCTACACCTTC. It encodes CASSIAPGHANYGYTF.

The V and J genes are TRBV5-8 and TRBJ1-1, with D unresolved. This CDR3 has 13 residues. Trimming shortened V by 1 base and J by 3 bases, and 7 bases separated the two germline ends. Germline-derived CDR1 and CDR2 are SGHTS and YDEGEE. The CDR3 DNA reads TGTGCCAGCAGCTTGAGGCCAGACACTGAAGCTTTCTTT. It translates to CASSLRPDTEAFF.

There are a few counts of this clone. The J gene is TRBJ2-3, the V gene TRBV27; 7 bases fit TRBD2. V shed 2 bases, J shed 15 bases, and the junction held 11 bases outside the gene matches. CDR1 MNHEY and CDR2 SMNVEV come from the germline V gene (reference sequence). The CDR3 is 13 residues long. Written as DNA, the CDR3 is TGTGCCAGCAGTTTAGAAGGGTCAGCGGGGTTTTATTTT. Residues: CASSLEGSAGFYF.

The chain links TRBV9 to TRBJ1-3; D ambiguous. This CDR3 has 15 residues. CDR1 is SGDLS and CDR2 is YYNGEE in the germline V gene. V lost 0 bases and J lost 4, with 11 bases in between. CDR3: CASSVESQAGNTIYF. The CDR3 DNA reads TGTGCCAGCAGCGTAGAAAGTCAGGCCGGAAACACCATATATTTT. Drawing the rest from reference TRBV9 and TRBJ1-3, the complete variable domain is DSGVTQTPKHLITATGQRVTLRCSPRSGDLSVYWYQQSLDQGLQFLIQYYNGEERAKGNILERFSAQQFPDLHSELNLSSLELGDSALYFCASSVESQAGNTIYFGEGSWLTVV.

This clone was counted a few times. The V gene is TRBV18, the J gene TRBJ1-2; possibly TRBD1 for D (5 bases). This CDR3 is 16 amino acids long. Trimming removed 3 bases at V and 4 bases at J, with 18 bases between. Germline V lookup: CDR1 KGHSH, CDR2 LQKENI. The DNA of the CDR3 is TGTGCCAGCTCACCGACCAGGGACCTGGGTTTCTATGGCTACACCTTC. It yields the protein CASSPTRDLGFYGYTF.

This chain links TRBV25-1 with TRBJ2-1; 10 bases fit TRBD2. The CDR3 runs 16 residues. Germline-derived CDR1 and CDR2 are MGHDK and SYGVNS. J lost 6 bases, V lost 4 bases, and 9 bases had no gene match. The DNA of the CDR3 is TGTGCCAGCAGTGCCCAGGGACTAGCGCCAACCAATGAGCAGTTCTTC. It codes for CASSAQGLAPTNEQFF.

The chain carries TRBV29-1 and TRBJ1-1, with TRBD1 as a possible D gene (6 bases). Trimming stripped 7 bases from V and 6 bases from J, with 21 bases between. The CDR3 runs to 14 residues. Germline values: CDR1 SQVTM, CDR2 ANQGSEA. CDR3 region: CSAGGSNTRPEAFF. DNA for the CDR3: TGCAGCGCCGGGGGCTCTAACACAAGGCCTGAAGCTTTCTTT.

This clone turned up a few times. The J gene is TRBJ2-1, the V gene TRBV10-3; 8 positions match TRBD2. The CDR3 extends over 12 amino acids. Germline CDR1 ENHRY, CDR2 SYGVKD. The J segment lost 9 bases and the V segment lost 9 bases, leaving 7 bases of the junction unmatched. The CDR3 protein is CAIGTSGGEQFF. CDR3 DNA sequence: TGTGCCATTGGGACTAGTGGGGGTGAGCAGTTCTTC.

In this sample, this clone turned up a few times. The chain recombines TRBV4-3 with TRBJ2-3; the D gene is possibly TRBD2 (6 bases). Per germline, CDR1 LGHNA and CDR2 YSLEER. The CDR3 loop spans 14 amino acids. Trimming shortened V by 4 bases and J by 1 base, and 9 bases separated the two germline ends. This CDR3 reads CASSPGGGTDTQYF. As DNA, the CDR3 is TGCGCCAGCAGCCCGGGCGGGGGCACAGATACGCAGTATTTT.

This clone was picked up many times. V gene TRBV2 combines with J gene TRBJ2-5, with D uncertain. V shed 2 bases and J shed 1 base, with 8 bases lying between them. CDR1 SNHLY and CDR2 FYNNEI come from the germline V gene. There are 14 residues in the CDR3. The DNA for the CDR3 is TGTGCCAGCAGTGAACGATTCTTCCAAGAGACCCAGTACTTC. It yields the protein CASSERFFQETQYF.

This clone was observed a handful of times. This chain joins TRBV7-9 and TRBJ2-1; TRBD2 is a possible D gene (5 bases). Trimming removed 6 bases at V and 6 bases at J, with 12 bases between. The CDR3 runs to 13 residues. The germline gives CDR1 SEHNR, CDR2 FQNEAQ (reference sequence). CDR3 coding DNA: TGTGCCAGCAGTCCGAGAGGAGGCAATGAGCAGTTCTTC. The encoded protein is CASSPRGGNEQFF.

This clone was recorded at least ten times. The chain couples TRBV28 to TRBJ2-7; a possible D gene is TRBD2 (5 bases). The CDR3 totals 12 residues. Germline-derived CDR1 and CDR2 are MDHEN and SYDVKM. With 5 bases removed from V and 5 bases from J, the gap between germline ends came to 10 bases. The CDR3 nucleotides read TGTGCCAGCAGTCAGAGGGCCCACGAGCAGTACGTC. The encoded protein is CASSQRAHEQYV.

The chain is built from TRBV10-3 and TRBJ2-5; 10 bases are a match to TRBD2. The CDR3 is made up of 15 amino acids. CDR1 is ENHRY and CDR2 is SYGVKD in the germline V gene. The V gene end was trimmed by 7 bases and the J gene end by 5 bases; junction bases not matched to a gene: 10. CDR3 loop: CAIMPSGGAWETQYF. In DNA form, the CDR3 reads TGTGCCATCATGCCTAGCGGGGGTGCTTGGGAGACCCAGTACTTC.

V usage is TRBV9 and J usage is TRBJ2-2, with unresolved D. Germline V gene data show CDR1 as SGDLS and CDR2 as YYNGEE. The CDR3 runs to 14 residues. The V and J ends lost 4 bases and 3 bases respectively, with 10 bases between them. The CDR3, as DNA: TGTGCCAGCAGCCCCCGCCCGGACACCGGGGAGCTGTTTTTT. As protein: CASSPRPDTGELFF.

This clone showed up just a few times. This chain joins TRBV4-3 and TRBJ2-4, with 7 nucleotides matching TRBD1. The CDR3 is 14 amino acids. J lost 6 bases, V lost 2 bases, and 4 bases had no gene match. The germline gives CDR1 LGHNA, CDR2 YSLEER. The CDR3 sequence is CASSQSTGTNIQYF. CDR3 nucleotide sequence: TGCGCCAGCAGCCAATCGACAGGGACAAACATTCAGTACTTC.

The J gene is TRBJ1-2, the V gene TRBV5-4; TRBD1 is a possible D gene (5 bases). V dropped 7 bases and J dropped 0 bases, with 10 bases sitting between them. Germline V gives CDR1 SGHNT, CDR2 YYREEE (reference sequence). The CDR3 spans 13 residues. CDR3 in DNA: TGTGCCAGCGGGGGAAGCCCTAACTATGGCTACACCTTC. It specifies CASGGSPNYGYTF.

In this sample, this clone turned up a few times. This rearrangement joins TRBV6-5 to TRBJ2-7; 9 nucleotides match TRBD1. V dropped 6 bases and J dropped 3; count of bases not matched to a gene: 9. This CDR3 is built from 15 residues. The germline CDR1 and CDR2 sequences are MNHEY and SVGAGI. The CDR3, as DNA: TGTGCCAGCAGAGTGGACAGGGGCTTGCGCTACGAGCAGTACTTC. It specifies CASRVDRGLRYEQYF.

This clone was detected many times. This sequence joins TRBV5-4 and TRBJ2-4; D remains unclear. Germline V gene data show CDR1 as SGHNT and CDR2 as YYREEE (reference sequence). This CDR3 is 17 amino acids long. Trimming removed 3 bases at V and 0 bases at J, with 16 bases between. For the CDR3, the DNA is TGTGCCAGCAGCTCCGGCGGTGGGAACCTAGCCAAAAACATTCAGTACTTC. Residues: CASSSGGGNLAKNIQYF.

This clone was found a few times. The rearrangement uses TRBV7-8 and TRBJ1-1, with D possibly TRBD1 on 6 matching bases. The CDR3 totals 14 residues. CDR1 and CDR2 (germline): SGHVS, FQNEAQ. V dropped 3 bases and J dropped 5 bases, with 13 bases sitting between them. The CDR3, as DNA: TGTGCCAGCAGCTTGGGGGGGCAGGGAACTGAAGCTTTCTTT. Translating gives CASSLGGQGTEAFF.